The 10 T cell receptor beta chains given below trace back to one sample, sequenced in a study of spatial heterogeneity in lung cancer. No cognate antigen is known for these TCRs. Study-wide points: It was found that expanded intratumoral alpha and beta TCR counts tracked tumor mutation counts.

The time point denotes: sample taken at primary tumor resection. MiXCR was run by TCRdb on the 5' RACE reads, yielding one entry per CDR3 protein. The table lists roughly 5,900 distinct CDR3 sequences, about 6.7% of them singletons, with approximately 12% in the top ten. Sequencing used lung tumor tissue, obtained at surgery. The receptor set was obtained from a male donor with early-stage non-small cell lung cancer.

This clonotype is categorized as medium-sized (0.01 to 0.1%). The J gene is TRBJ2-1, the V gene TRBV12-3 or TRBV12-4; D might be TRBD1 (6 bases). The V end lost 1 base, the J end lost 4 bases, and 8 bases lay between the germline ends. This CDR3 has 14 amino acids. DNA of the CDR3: TGTGCCAGCAGTTTAGAAGGACAGTACAATGAGCAGTTCTTC. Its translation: CASSLEGQYNEQFF.

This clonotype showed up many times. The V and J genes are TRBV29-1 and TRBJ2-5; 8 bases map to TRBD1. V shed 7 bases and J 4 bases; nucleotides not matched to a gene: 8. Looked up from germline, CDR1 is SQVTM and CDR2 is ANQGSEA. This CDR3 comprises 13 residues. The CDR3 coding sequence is TGCAGCGGTGGACAGGGTGCTTCAGAGACCCAGTACTTC. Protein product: CSGGQGASETQYF.

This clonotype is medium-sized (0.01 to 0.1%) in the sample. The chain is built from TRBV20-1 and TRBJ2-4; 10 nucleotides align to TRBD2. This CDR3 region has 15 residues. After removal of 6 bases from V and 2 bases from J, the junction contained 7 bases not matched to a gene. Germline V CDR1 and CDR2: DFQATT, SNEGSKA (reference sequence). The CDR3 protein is CSALSGGASKNIQYF. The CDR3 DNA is TGCAGTGCGTTAAGCGGGGGGGCCTCCAAAAACATTCAGTACTTC.

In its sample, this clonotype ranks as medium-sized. The CDR3: CASSLDLHTDTQYF. The CDR3 DNA is TGCGCCAGCAGCTTGGACCTACACACAGATACGCAGTATTTT. The gene calls are TRBV5-1 and TRBJ2-3, with D uncertain. The CDR3 consists of 14 residues. V was trimmed by 0 bases and J by 2 bases, leaving 7 bases between them. The germline CDR1 and CDR2 sequences are SGHRS and YFSETQ.

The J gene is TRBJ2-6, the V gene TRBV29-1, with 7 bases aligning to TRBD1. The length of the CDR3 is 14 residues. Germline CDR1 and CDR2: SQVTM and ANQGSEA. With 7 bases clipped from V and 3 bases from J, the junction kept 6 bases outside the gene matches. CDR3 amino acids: CSAGDRVGANVLTF. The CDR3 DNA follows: TGCAGCGCCGGAGACAGGGTTGGGGCCAACGTCCTGACTTTC.

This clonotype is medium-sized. The CDR3 coding sequence is TGTGCCAGTAGCACGGGGAGGGCTAGCGGCCTCTCCTACAATGAGCAGTTCTTC. Its translation is CASSTGRASGLSYNEQFF. The rearrangement links TRBV19 to TRBJ2-1, with 7 bases that match TRBD2. This CDR3 has 18 residues. CDR1 and CDR2 from the germline V gene are LNHDA and SQIVND (reference sequence). J gave up 0 bases and V 6 bases, and 14 bases lay outside the gene matches.

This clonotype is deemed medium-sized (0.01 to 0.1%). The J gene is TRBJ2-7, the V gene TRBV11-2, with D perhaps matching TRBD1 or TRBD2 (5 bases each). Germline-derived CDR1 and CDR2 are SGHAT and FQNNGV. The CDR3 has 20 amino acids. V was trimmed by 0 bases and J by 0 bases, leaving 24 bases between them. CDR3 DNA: TGTGCCAGCAGCTTAGACCCAGTACAGGCGGAGCGGACCCGCTCCTACGAGCAGTACTTC. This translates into CASSLDPVQAERTRSYEQYF.

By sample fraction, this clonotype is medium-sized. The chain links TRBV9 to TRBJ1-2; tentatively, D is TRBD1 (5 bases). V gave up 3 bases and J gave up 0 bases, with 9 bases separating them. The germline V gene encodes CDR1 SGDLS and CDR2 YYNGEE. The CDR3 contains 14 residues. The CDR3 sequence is CASSALTANYGYTF. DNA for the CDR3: TGTGCCAGCAGCGCCTTGACAGCTAACTATGGCTACACCTTC.

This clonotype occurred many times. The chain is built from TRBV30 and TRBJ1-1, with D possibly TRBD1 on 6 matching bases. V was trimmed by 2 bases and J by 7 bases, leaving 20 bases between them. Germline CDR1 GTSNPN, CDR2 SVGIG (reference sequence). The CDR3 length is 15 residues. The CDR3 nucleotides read TGTGCCTGGAGTACGAACAGGGTAGGATCGAATGAAGCTTTCTTT. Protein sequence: CAWSTNRVGSNEAFF.

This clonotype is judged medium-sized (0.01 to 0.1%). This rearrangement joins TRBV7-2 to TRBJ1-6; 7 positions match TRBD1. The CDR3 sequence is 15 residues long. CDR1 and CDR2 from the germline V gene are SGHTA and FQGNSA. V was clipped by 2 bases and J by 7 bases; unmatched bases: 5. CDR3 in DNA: TGTGCCAGCAGCTTACTGCCAGGGGGGAATTCACCCCTCCACTTT. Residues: CASSLLPGGNSPLHF. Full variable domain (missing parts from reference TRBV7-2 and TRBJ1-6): GAGVSQSPSNKVTEKGKDVELRCDPISGHTALYWYRQSLGQGLEFLIYFQGNSAPDKSGLPSDRFSAERTGGSVSTLTIQRTQQEDSAVYLCASSLLPGGNSPLHFGNGTRLTVT.